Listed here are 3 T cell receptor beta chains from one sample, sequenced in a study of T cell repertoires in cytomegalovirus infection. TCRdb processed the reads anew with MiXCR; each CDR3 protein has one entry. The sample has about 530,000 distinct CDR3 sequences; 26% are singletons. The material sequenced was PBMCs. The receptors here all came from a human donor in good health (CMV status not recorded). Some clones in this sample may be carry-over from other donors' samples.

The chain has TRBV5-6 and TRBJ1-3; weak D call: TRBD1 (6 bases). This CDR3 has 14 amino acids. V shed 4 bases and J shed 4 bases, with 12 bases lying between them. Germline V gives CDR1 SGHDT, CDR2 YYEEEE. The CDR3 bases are TGTGCCAGCAGCCCCGACAGGAGCGGAAACACCATATATTTT. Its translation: CASSPDRSGNTIYF.

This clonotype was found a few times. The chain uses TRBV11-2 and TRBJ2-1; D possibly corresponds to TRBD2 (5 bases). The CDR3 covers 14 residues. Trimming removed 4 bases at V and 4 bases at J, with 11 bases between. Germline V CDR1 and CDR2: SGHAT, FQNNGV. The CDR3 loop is CASSSVGDYNEQFF. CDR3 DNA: TGTGCCAGCAGCTCCGTCGGGGATTACAATGAGCAGTTCTTC.

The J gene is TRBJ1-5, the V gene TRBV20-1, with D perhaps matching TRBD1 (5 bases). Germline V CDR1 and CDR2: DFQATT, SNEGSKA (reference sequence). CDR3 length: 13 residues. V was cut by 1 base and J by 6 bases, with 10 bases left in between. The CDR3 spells CSARVGEVQPQHF. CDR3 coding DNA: TGCAGTGCTAGAGTGGGGGAAGTTCAGCCCCAGCATTTT.